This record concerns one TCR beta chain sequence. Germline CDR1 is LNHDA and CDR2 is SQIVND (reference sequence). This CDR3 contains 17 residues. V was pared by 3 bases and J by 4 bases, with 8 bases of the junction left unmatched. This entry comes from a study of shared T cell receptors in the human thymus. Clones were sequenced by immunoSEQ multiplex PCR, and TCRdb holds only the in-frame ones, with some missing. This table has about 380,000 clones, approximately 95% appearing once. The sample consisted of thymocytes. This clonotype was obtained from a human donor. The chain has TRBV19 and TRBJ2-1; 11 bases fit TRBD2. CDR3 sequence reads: CASSIPGLAASYNEQFF. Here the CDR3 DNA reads TGTGCCAGTAGTATTCCGGGACTAGCGGCATCATACAATGAGCAGTTCTTC.